The 28 T cell receptor beta chains presented below share a single source sample, sequenced in a study of cytomegalovirus exposure and HLA in healthy donors. The PCR had 60 Vbeta and 13 Jbeta primers. Clones were read by immunoSEQ multiplex PCR, and TCRdb kept only the in-frame ones, dropping some. Of approximately 100,000 clones listed, roughly 85% are singletons. Sample: PBMCs. The receptors derive from a woman between 40 and 55 years old in good health and CMV-seronegative.

The gene calls are TRBV30 and TRBJ1-2, with 12 nucleotides matching TRBD1. The CDR3 has 17 residues. Unmatched junction bases numbered 9, after V lost 2 bases and J lost 2 bases. Per the germline V gene, CDR1 is GTSNPN and CDR2 is SVGIG (reference sequence). The DNA for the CDR3 is TGTGCCTGGAGTATAGGGACAGGGGGCGATTCCAACTATGGCTACACCTTC. Residues: CAWSIGTGGDSNYGYTF. Drawing the rest from reference TRBV30 and TRBJ1-2, the complete variable domain is SQTIHQWPATLVQPVGSPLSLECTVEGTSNPNLYWYRQAAGRGLQLLFYSVGIGQISSEVPQNLSASRPQDRQFILSSKKLLLSDSGFYLCAWSIGTGGDSNYGYTFGSGTRLTVV.

This chain joins TRBV7-2 and TRBJ2-7; 9 bases are shared with TRBD1. With V trimmed by 4 bases and J by 2 bases, 9 bases remained unmatched. The CDR3 runs 16 residues. Germline CDR1 is SGHTA and CDR2 is FQGNSA. The CDR3 nucleotides are TGTGCCAGCAGCTGGGGGGACAGGGATGAAGCCTACGAGCAGTACTTC. Residues: CASSWGDRDEAYEQYF.

This chain joins TRBV30 and TRBJ2-5; D perhaps matches TRBD2 (5 bases). The J call may not be correct, given that the DNA end is closer to TRBJ2-7. The germline CDR1 and CDR2 sequences are GTSNPN and SVGIG (reference sequence). The CDR3 is 14 amino acids. The CDR3 sequence: CAWSRGGDSYEQYF. Written as DNA, the CDR3 is TGTGCCTGGAGTAGAGGAGGTGACTCCTACGAGCAGTACTTC.

In regard to this clone: The sample carries other DNA sequences with the same CDR3. The CDR3 sequence is CASSSMGQSYEQYF. CDR3 DNA: TGTGCCAGCAGCTCTATGGGGCAGAGCTACGAGCAGTACTTC. V and J are TRBV7-9 and TRBJ2-7; D might be TRBD1 (5 bases). The CDR3 length is 14 residues. Trimming cost V 4 bases and J 3 bases, with 13 bases left between them. The germline gives CDR1 SEHNR, CDR2 FQNEAQ (reference sequence).

This chain links TRBV7-9 with TRBJ2-2; 11 bases are a match to TRBD1. V lost 7 bases to trimming and J lost 2 bases; unmatched junction nucleotides: 12. CDR1 SEHNR and CDR2 FQNEAQ come from the germline V gene (reference sequence). CDR3 size: 18 residues. CDR3 loop: CASKDRTGGRGNTGELFF. The CDR3 DNA follows: TGTGCCAGCAAAGATAGGACAGGGGGCCGAGGAAACACCGGGGAGCTGTTTTTT.

The chain links TRBV5-4 to TRBJ2-7, with D maybe TRBD1 (7 bases). The germline V gene encodes CDR1 SGHNT and CDR2 YYREEE (reference sequence). The CDR3 extends over 16 amino acids. The V end lost 0 bases, the J end lost 4 bases, and 17 bases lay between the germline ends. The CDR3, as DNA: TGTGCCAGCAGCTTGGTTCTAGGGCAGGGGGGATACGAGCAGTACTTC. This sequence encodes CASSLVLGQGGYEQYF.

The chain recombines TRBV7-2 with TRBJ1-6, with 9 bases lining up with TRBD1. Germline CDR1 SGHTA, CDR2 FQGNSA. This CDR3 is 15 amino acids long. Unmatched junction bases numbered 4, after V lost 3 bases and J lost 7 bases. For the CDR3, the DNA is TGTGCCAGCAGCTTGGGGACAGGGAGCAATTCACCCCTCCACTTT. Its protein is CASSLGTGSNSPLHF.

V and J are TRBV7-9 and TRBJ2-5; 7 bases are shared with TRBD1. Trimming took 4 bases from V and 3 from J; bases not matched to a gene: 8. Germline assignment: CDR1 SEHNR and CDR2 FQNEAQ (reference sequence). The CDR3 is 15 amino acids. This CDR3 reads CASSSLKGAKETQYF. CDR3 sequence (DNA): TGTGCCAGCAGCTCCCTTAAGGGGGCAAAAGAGACCCAGTACTTC. The full variable domain, with the rest looked up from reference TRBV7-9 and TRBJ2-5, is DTGVSQNPRHKITKRGQNVTFRCDPISEHNRLYWYRQTLGQGPEFLTYFQNEAQLEKSRLLSDRFSAERPKGSFSTLEIQRTEQGDSAMYLCASSSLKGAKETQYFGPGTRLLVL.

The chain carries TRBV28 and TRBJ2-7; the match to TRBD1 covers 8 bases. With V trimmed by 4 bases and J by 7 bases, 12 bases remained unmatched. Germline V gives CDR1 MDHEN, CDR2 SYDVKM. The CDR3 is 15 residues long. The CDR3 spells CASSWGTGTGDEQYF. In DNA, the CDR3 is TGTGCCAGCAGTTGGGGAACCGGGACAGGTGATGAGCAGTACTTC.

This clone has only one observation. The rearrangement uses TRBV25-1 and TRBJ1-1, with D tentatively TRBD1 (6 bases). The V and J ends lost 6 bases and 0 bases respectively, with 14 bases between them. Germline CDR1 is MGHDK and CDR2 is SYGVNS. This CDR3 comprises 15 residues. The CDR3 bases are TGTGCCAGCAGCCCCTTGACAGGAGTGAACACTGAAGCTTTCTTT. It translates to CASSPLTGVNTEAFF.

This rearrangement joins TRBV6-1 to TRBJ1-5; TRBD1 agrees at 9 bases. The V segment lost 7 bases and the J segment 7 bases; nucleotides outside the gene matches: 11. The CDR3 is 15 amino acids. Germline CDR1 MNHNS, CDR2 SASEGT. The CDR3 spells CASTRAGQGEQPQHF. The CDR3 nucleotides are TGTGCCAGCACCCGAGCGGGACAGGGTGAACAGCCCCAGCATTTT.

The rearrangement links TRBV18 to TRBJ2-7; D unresolved. With 3 bases removed from V and 4 bases from J, the gap between germline ends came to 13 bases. The germline V gene has CDR1 KGHSH and CDR2 LQKENI. This CDR3 has 14 amino acids. CDR3: CASSPLNSPYEQYF. CDR3 DNA: TGTGCCAGCTCACCTCTTAACAGCCCATACGAGCAGTACTTC.

The genes are TRBV7-7 and TRBJ2-1, with D maybe TRBD1 (5 bases). Trimming cost V 5 bases and J 7 bases, with 12 bases left between them. This CDR3 contains 13 residues. Germline CDR1 SSHAT, CDR2 FNYEAQ (reference sequence). Here the CDR3 reads CASSRQGNNEQFF. DNA for the CDR3: TGTGCCAGCAGCCGTCAGGGAAATAATGAGCAGTTCTTC.

This rearrangement joins TRBV20-1 to TRBJ2-5; the D is unclear. The germline V and J ends were trimmed by 4 bases and 3 bases, with 6 bases remaining between them. The CDR3 sequence is 11 residues long. Germline V gene lookup returns CDR1 DFQATT and CDR2 SNEGSKA (reference sequence). The CDR3: CSATVKETQYF. CDR3 nucleotides: TGCAGTGCTACGGTCAAAGAGACCCAGTACTTC.

Only one count was recorded for this clone. This chain uses TRBV5-1 with TRBJ1-6, with TRBD1 matching over 9 bases. This CDR3 contains 14 residues. Germline values: CDR1 SGHRS, CDR2 YFSETQ. Trimming took 0 bases from V and 9 from J; bases not matched to a gene: 1. CDR3 in DNA: TGCGCCAGCAGCTTGGACAGGGGGCTTTCACCCCTCCACTTT. It codes for CASSLDRGLSPLHF.

This rearrangement joins TRBV5-1 to TRBJ2-3; 10 positions agree with TRBD1. CDR1 and CDR2 (germline): SGHRS, YFSETQ. The CDR3 has 17 residues. Unmatched junction bases numbered 10, after V lost 4 bases and J lost 2 bases. The CDR3 nucleotides read TGCGCCAGCAGCGACCCCACCGGGACAGGGGACACAGATACGCAGTATTTT. Protein sequence: CASSDPTGTGDTDTQYF.

This clone was seen a single time. The chain combines TRBV30 with TRBJ1-5, with D possibly matching TRBD1 (6 bases). Looked up from germline, CDR1 is GTSNPN and CDR2 is SVGIG (reference sequence). Trimming left V 2 bases short and J 1 base short, with 9 bases between. CDR3 length: 14 amino acids. CDR3 sequence reads: CAWSRTASNQPQHF. In DNA, the CDR3 is TGTGCCTGGAGTCGGACAGCCAGCAATCAGCCCCAGCATTTT.

This clone has a handful of counts. CDR3 nucleotide sequence: TGCGCCAGCAGCCAAGCGGACAGGGATGAAGAAAAACTGTTTTTT. This translates into CASSQADRDEEKLFF. The chain joins TRBV4-3 to TRBJ1-4; the match to TRBD1 covers 8 bases. Unmatched junction bases numbered 6, after V lost 1 base and J lost 8 bases. Per germline, CDR1 LGHNA and CDR2 YSLEER. CDR3 length equals 15 residues.

The chain links TRBV4-3 to TRBJ2-3; the D is unclear. This CDR3 is built from 15 residues. With 5 bases removed from V and 0 bases from J, the gap between germline ends came to 12 bases. Germline V lookup: CDR1 LGHNA, CDR2 YSLEER. CDR3 residues: CASSEKATSTDTQYF. The DNA for the CDR3 is TGCGCCAGCAGCGAGAAAGCTACTAGCACAGATACGCAGTATTTT.

Details on this clone: It is unclear where the CDR3 begins or ends on the DNA, so no DNA is shown, and the CDR3 is as TCRdb lists it. This chain links TRBV5-8 with TRBJ1-6; the table's D gene call, TRBD1, was not cross checked with the DNA. The V gene's germline CDR1 is SGHTS and CDR2 YDEGEE. Inclusive of both ends, the CDR3 amounts to 16 amino acids. The CDR3: CASSSWGQGSDSPLPF.

The rearrangement uses TRBV18 and TRBJ1-1; perhaps TRBD1 as D (5 bases). Germline V gene lookup returns CDR1 KGHSH and CDR2 LQKENI. V shed 5 bases and J shed 4 bases, with 14 bases lying between them. The CDR3 is made up of 14 amino acids. CDR3 in amino acids: CASSAQGGITEAFF. Written as DNA, the CDR3 is TGTGCCAGCTCAGCCCAGGGAGGTATCACTGAAGCTTTCTTT.

The rearrangement joins TRBV7-8 to TRBJ2-5, with a weak D call TRBD1 (6 bases). Trimming removed 5 bases at V and 0 bases at J, with 10 bases between. CDR3 length: 14 residues. CDR1 is SGHVS, CDR2 FQNEAQ, per germline. CDR3 coding DNA: TGTGCCAGCAGCCCTTGGACAGACCAAGAGACCCAGTACTTC. Amino acid sequence: CASSPWTDQETQYF.

The rearrangement uses TRBV5-1 and TRBJ2-7, with TRBD1 matching over 7 bases. Germline V lookup: CDR1 SGHRS, CDR2 YFSETQ. V dropped 0 bases and J dropped 5; count of bases not matched to a gene: 8. The CDR3 contains 15 residues. For the CDR3, the DNA is TGCGCCAGCAGCTTGGTAGCAGGGGGATGGAACGAGCAGTACTTC. This codes for CASSLVAGGWNEQYF.

The rearrangement links TRBV19 to TRBJ2-7, with D perhaps TRBD1 (5 bases). Per the germline V gene, CDR1 is LNHDA and CDR2 is SQIVND (reference sequence). The CDR3 is 14 residues long. Trimming took off 9 bases at V and 2 bases at J, with 17 bases between the two ends. The CDR3 DNA reads TGTGCCAGCGCGGCATCAGGGATCACCTACGAGCAGTACTTC. It translates to CASAASGITYEQYF.

The rearrangement links TRBV29-1 to TRBJ1-2; the D is unclear. V shed 7 bases and J shed 0 bases, with 12 bases lying between them. CDR1 and CDR2 from the germline V gene are SQVTM and ANQGSEA. This CDR3 has 13 amino acids. CDR3 coding DNA: TGCAGCGCTGGGGAGAGCTCTAACTATGGCTACACCTTC. Its translation: CSAGESSNYGYTF.

This clone was found once. The chain combines TRBV10-1 with TRBJ2-1; the D gene is possibly TRBD1 (6 bases). CDR3 length equals 13 residues. V was clipped by 6 bases and J by 3 bases, with 9 bases between them. CDR1 WNHNN and CDR2 SYGVQD come from the germline V gene (reference sequence). The CDR3 here is CASSMDSYNEQFF. The CDR3 DNA reads TGCGCCAGCAGCATGGACAGCTACAATGAGCAGTTCTTC.

The count of this clone is one. The rearrangement joins TRBV11-2 to TRBJ1-5, with D perhaps matching TRBD1 (5 bases). CDR1 is SGHAT, CDR2 FQNNGV, per germline. Trimming removed 5 bases at V and 7 bases at J, with 18 bases between. CDR3 size: 15 residues. CDR3 sequence: CASSPGTLGGQPQHF. The CDR3 DNA is TGTGCCAGCAGCCCGGGGACTCTGGGCGGGCAGCCCCAGCATTTT.

Turning to this clone: Other nucleotide sequences from this sample produce the same CDR3. The chain links TRBV28 to TRBJ1-5; 8 bases are a match to TRBD1. V shed 2 bases, J shed 7 bases, and the junction held 7 bases outside the gene matches. The germline V gene encodes CDR1 MDHEN and CDR2 SYDVKM. This CDR3 is 15 amino acids long. CDR3: CASSLEDRGWQPQHF. DNA for the CDR3: TGTGCCAGCAGTTTAGAAGACAGGGGATGGCAGCCCCAGCATTTT.